One sample yielded the 19 T cell receptor beta chains listed below, sequenced in a study of immune heterogeneity within non-small cell lung tumors. At about 600 ng per sample, bulk tumor genomic DNA provided the template. While surgery was under way, several biopsies spaced far apart were taken per primary tumor. Their non-small cell lung cancer was newly diagnosed and untreated, and the patients underwent curative surgery. TCR beta CDR3 regions came from multiplex PCR with 32 forward V and 13 reverse J primers. TCRdb independently ran MiXCR on the multiplex PCR reads; one entry per CDR3 protein. In the table there are about 3,300 distinct CDR3 sequences, around half of which are singletons. The material sequenced was lung tumor tissue. Every receptor here comes from a man in his 60s with non-small cell lung cancer.

This clonotype was seen a handful of times. The chain recombines TRBV27 with TRBJ1-1, with TRBD1 matching 7 bases. The length of the CDR3 is 13 residues. CDR1 is MNHEY and CDR2 is SMNVEV in the germline V gene (reference sequence). The V gene end was trimmed by 8 bases and the J gene end by 4 bases; junction bases not matched to a gene: 7. CDR3 sequence: CASARGGGTEAFF. The DNA of the CDR3 is TGTGCCAGCGCGAGAGGGGGCGGCACTGAAGCTTTCTTT.

The genes are TRBV9 and TRBJ2-1; D is possibly TRBD2 (5 bases). The V end lost 0 bases, the J end lost 1 base, and 11 bases lay between the germline ends. The CDR3 consists of 16 residues. CDR1 is SGDLS, CDR2 YYNGEE, per germline. The CDR3 spells CASSVGLAISYNEQFF. CDR3 sequence (DNA): TGTGCCAGCAGCGTAGGATTAGCGATATCCTACAATGAGCAGTTCTTC.

In its sample, this clonotype is medium-sized. The CDR3 sequence is CATSRGRQEIHNEQFF. The CDR3 DNA reads as TGTGCCACCAGCAGAGGTAGACAGGAGATACACAATGAGCAGTTCTTC. V is TRBV15 and J is TRBJ2-1, with D maybe TRBD1 (6 bases). CDR3 length equals 16 residues. Trimming cost V 1 base and J 5 bases, with 15 bases left between them. Germline V CDR1 and CDR2: LNHNV, YYDKDF (reference sequence).

This clonotype is medium-sized in the sample. This chain connects TRBV5-5 to TRBJ2-2, with 16 bases matching TRBD2. The CDR3 spans 20 residues. Trimming cost V 4 bases and J 6 bases; bases outside gene matches: 15. The V gene's germline CDR1 is SGHKS and CDR2 YYEKEE (reference sequence). As DNA, the CDR3 is TGTGCCAGCAGCACAACTCCGGGACTAGCGGGAGGGAAAGGAGCCGGGGAGCTGTTTTTT. This gives the protein CASSTTPGLAGGKGAGELFF. The full variable domain, its missing parts supplied by reference TRBV5-5 and TRBJ2-2, is DAGVTQSPTHLIKTRGQQVTLRCSPISGHKSVSWYQQVLGQGPQFIFQYYEKEERGRGNFPDRFSARQFPNYSSELNVNALLLGDSALYLCASSTTPGLAGGKGAGELFFGEGSRLTVL.

V and J are TRBV6-1 and TRBJ2-7; D is perhaps TRBD1 or TRBD2 (5 bases each). The CDR3 runs 13 residues. Germline V gene data show CDR1 as MNHNS and CDR2 as SASEGT. V lost 2 bases and J 9 bases, leaving 14 bases between the germline ends. The CDR3 nucleotides are TGTGCCAGCAGTGAAATGTGGGGGTACTGGCAGTACTTC. As protein: CASSEMWGYWQYF.

The chain uses TRBV24-1 and TRBJ2-3; 13 positions match TRBD2. The V segment lost 4 bases and the J segment 5 bases; nucleotides outside the gene matches: 5. This CDR3 has 16 amino acids. Germline loops: CDR1 KGHDR, CDR2 SFDVKD. CDR3 loop: CATSEGLAGYLDTQYF. The CDR3, as DNA: TGTGCCACCAGTGAGGGACTAGCGGGATATTTAGATACGCAGTATTTT.

This clonotype was recorded once. The chain is built from TRBV30 and TRBJ2-2, with D uncertain. The CDR3 sequence is 15 residues long. Trimming cost V 4 bases and J 4 bases, with 16 bases left between them. The germline V gene has CDR1 GTSNPN and CDR2 SVGIG (reference sequence). In DNA form, the CDR3 reads TGTGCCTGGAACCATGATACTTCCCGCACCGGGGAGCTGTTTTTT. It encodes CAWNHDTSRTGELFF.

The chain is built from TRBV2 and TRBJ1-1; tentatively, D is TRBD1 (6 bases). The germline CDR1 and CDR2 sequences are SNHLY and FYNNEI. The CDR3 is 14 amino acids. V was shortened by 2 bases and J by 1 base, with 8 bases between the two germline ends. For the CDR3, the DNA is TGTGCCAGCAGTGAACAGGGGAAGAACACTGAAGCTTTCTTT. Translating it yields CASSEQGKNTEAFF.

This chain joins TRBV20-1 and TRBJ1-1, with D maybe TRBD1 (5 bases). The germline gives CDR1 DFQATT, CDR2 SNEGSKA (reference sequence). This CDR3 comprises 13 residues. The germline V and J ends were trimmed by 2 bases and 4 bases, with 11 bases remaining between them. The CDR3 region is CSARHPGGTEAFF. DNA of the CDR3: TGCAGTGCTAGACACCCGGGGGGCACTGAAGCTTTCTTT.

This chain uses TRBV28 with TRBJ1-5; possible D gene TRBD1, 5 bases. The CDR3 has 13 amino acids. Germline lookup yields CDR1 MDHEN and CDR2 SYDVKM. Trimming removed 5 bases at V and 2 bases at J, with 7 bases between. CDR3 in DNA: TGTGCCAGCAGTCTGACAGGCAATCAGCCCCAGCATTTT. Residues: CASSLTGNQPQHF.

This clonotype ranks as medium-sized. V and J are TRBV18 and TRBJ2-5, with D unresolved. The V gene lost 0 bases and the J gene lost 5 bases, with 10 bases spanning the gap. Germline values: CDR1 KGHSH, CDR2 LQKENI. This CDR3 is 14 amino acids long. CDR3 in DNA: TGTGCCAGCTCACCACCGGGTATGTGGGAGACCCAGTACTTC. Amino acid sequence: CASSPPGMWETQYF.

The genes are TRBV2 and TRBJ2-3, with D unclear. This CDR3 has 13 amino acids. Germline V gene sequence: CDR1 SNHLY, CDR2 FYNNEI. With 2 bases removed from V and 4 bases from J, the gap between germline ends came to 7 bases. The CDR3 DNA reads as TGTGCCAGCAGTGAATACCTAGCAGATACGCAGTATTTT. Translation gives CASSEYLADTQYF.

This clonotype was picked up a small number of times. The junction does not match germline at one end; this may be a read error. The chain recombines TRBV6-1 with TRBJ2-4; 9 nucleotides agree with TRBD1. CDR3 size: 13 residues. Germline CDR1 is MNHNS and CDR2 is SASEGT. The DNA of the CDR3 is TGTGCCAGCAGAGGGACAGGGAAAAACATTCGGTACTTC. Amino acids: CASRGTGKNIRYF.

By share, this clonotype ranks as medium-sized. The CDR3 region has the DNA TGTGCCAGCAGTGGGGGGGGCGCCTTTGGAAACACCATATATTTT. This sequence encodes CASSGGGAFGNTIYF. The chain carries TRBV2 and TRBJ1-3, with TRBD1 as a possible D gene (6 bases). Trimming took off 4 bases at V and 3 bases at J, with 13 bases between the two ends. Germline assignment: CDR1 SNHLY and CDR2 FYNNEI. The CDR3 spans 15 residues.

By share, this clonotype ranks as large (0.1 to 1%). The chain joins TRBV4-1 to TRBJ2-7, with 7 nucleotides matching TRBD2. CDR1 MGHRA and CDR2 YSYEKL come from the germline V gene. V lost 0 bases, J lost 4 bases, and 3 bases stayed unmatched. CDR3 length: 14 amino acids. CDR3 in amino acids: CASSQELGGYEQYF. The CDR3 DNA follows: TGCGCCAGCAGCCAAGAGTTGGGAGGGTACGAGCAGTACTTC.

By proportion, this clonotype is medium-sized. V usage is TRBV4-1 and J usage is TRBJ2-4; D is possibly TRBD1 or TRBD2 (5 bases each). Germline V lookup: CDR1 MGHRA, CDR2 YSYEKL. The CDR3 sequence is 19 residues long. The ends were cut back, 1 base at V and 1 base at J, with 20 bases in the middle. The CDR3 reads CASSQARAPRVAAKNIQYF. The CDR3 DNA reads TGCGCCAGCAGCCAAGCGAGGGCCCCCAGGGTCGCCGCCAAAAACATTCAGTACTTC.

In the case of this clonotype: A much larger clone differs by one base, so this may be a read error. The chain is built from TRBV3-1 and TRBJ2-2, with D unclear. The V and J ends lost 1 base and 9 bases respectively, with 9 bases between them. The CDR3 is 13 residues long. The germline V gene encodes CDR1 LGHDT and CDR2 YNNKEL (reference sequence). CDR3 coding DNA: TGTGCCAGCAGCCAAGTTGAAACCTGGGAGCTGTTTTTT. Translating it yields CASSQVETWELFF.

Regarding this clonotype: Since a much larger clone is just one base distant, this may be a read error. The CDR3 sequence: CASSDNSRGAEASF. CDR3 coding DNA: TGTGCCAGCAGCGATAATTCCAGGGGGGCTGAAGCTTCCTTT. The rearrangement links TRBV7-9 to TRBJ1-1; 7 nucleotides agree with TRBD1. This CDR3 has 14 residues. CDR1 SEHNR and CDR2 FQNEAQ come from the germline V gene (reference sequence).

By frequency in the sample, this clonotype is large. The chain is built from TRBV6-1 and TRBJ2-7; weak D call: TRBD1 (6 bases). Germline V gives CDR1 MNHNS, CDR2 SASEGT. The CDR3 runs 15 residues. V was shortened by 10 bases and J by 0 bases, with 19 bases between the two germline ends. The CDR3 spells CATKRDRDNSYEQYF. CDR3 in DNA: TGTGCCACAAAGCGCGACCGGGACAACTCCTACGAGCAGTACTTC.